The 22 T cell receptor beta chains in this list originate from one sample, sequenced in a study of cytomegalovirus exposure and HLA in healthy donors. Primers included in the PCR were 60 Vbeta and 13 Jbeta primers. Measured with immunoSEQ multiplex PCR; TCRdb has only the in-frame clones, and not every one. The table lists 95,000 to 150,000 clones, 75% to 85% of them singletons. The sample consisted of PBMCs. These receptors were taken from a man younger than 45 in good health and CMV-seropositive.

This clone was counted a few times. This sample includes further DNA sequences coding for the same CDR3. The rearrangement links TRBV19 to TRBJ1-1, with a possible D match to TRBD1 (6 bases). Looked up from germline, CDR1 is LNHDA and CDR2 is SQIVND (reference sequence). This CDR3 has 13 amino acids. Trimming took off 8 bases at V and 1 base at J, with 11 bases between the two ends. The CDR3 DNA follows: TGTGCCAGTCGAGCGGGGGCGAACACTGAAGCTTTCTTT. Translating it yields CASRAGANTEAFF. Supplemented by reference TRBV19 and TRBJ1-1, the full variable domain reads DGGITQSPKYLFRKEGQNVTLSCEQNLNHDAMYWYRQDPGQGLRLIYYSQIVNDFQKGDIAEGYSVSREKKESFPLTVTSAQKNPTAFYLCASRAGANTEAFFGQGTRLTVV.

The V and J genes are TRBV5-1 and TRBJ2-6; 8 nucleotides match TRBD1. Germline V gives CDR1 SGHRS, CDR2 YFSETQ. The V and J ends lost 3 bases and 0 bases, in that order; junction bases with no gene match: 14. The CDR3 extends over 20 amino acids. The CDR3 DNA follows: TGCGCCAGCAGCTGGGGCGACCCGGGACAGGACCCCTCTGGGGCCAACGTCCTGACTTTC. Protein product: CASSWGDPGQDPSGANVLTF.

This chain connects TRBV5-1 to TRBJ1-5; D gene unclear. CDR3 length: 14 amino acids. Per germline, CDR1 SGHRS and CDR2 YFSETQ. V gave up 0 bases and J gave up 7 bases, with 11 bases separating them. The CDR3 loop is CASSLGEGRQPQHF. The CDR3 nucleotides are TGCGCCAGCAGCTTGGGGGAGGGAAGGCAGCCCCAGCATTTT.

The chain employs TRBV2 and TRBJ1-2, with a weak D call TRBD1 (5 bases). The ends were cut back, 6 bases at V and 7 bases at J, with 18 bases in the middle. The germline V gene encodes CDR1 SNHLY and CDR2 FYNNEI. CDR3 length equals 14 residues. In DNA form, the CDR3 reads TGTGCCAGCAGCCTTCGTGCGGGGGTTAGTGGCTACACCTTC. This codes for CASSLRAGVSGYTF.

To note about this clone: At one boundary the junction diverges from the germline segment, which might be a read error. The chain employs TRBV18 and TRBJ1-2; no reliable D call. This CDR3 has 14 amino acids. Germline V gene lookup returns CDR1 KGHSH and CDR2 LQKENI. The chain's CDR3 is CASSPSAPLVRGAF. The CDR3 region has the DNA TGTGCCAGCTCACCTTCCGCACCCTTGGTAAGAGGAGCCTTC.

The chain joins TRBV28 to TRBJ1-5, with D unresolved. Trimming removed 4 bases from V and 1 base from J, with 11 bases in between. The CDR3 consists of 15 residues. Germline CDR1 is MDHEN and CDR2 is SYDVKM. CDR3 protein: CASSYGGGSNQPQHF. As DNA, the CDR3 is TGTGCCAGCAGTTATGGAGGAGGGAGCAATCAGCCCCAGCATTTT.

The chain has TRBV6-5 and TRBJ1-2; D may be TRBD1 (5 bases). The CDR3 has 12 amino acids. The germline V gene encodes CDR1 MNHEY and CDR2 SVGAGI. The V gene lost 8 bases and the J gene lost 3 bases, with 10 bases spanning the gap. CDR3 region: CASSRGDYGYTF. For the CDR3, the DNA is TGTGCCAGCTCACGGGGGGACTATGGCTACACCTTC.

This chain connects TRBV2 to TRBJ1-1; 9 nucleotides line up with TRBD1. CDR3 length: 17 residues. CDR1 is SNHLY, CDR2 FYNNEI, per germline. V was pared by 5 bases and J by 1 base, with 11 bases of the junction left unmatched. In nucleotides, the CDR3 is TGTGCCAGCAGTTTTGACCCGGGACAGGGAACGAACACTGAAGCTTTCTTT. This codes for CASSFDPGQGTNTEAFF.

The chain couples TRBV9 to TRBJ1-4, with D perhaps matching TRBD1 (6 bases). This CDR3 spans 13 amino acids. The V gene's germline CDR1 is SGDLS and CDR2 YYNGEE. Trimming removed 3 bases from V and 8 bases from J, with 11 bases in between. CDR3 protein: CASSGEGGEKLFF. As DNA, the CDR3 is TGTGCCAGCAGCGGGGAGGGGGGGGAAAAACTGTTTTTT.

This clone was seen only a few times. This specimen includes other DNA sequences encoding the same CDR3. This sequence joins TRBV6-1 and TRBJ1-1, with D uncertain. The CDR3 runs to 13 residues. Trimming left V 3 bases short and J 2 bases short, with 7 bases between. Germline V lookup: CDR1 MNHNS, CDR2 SASEGT. Here the CDR3 DNA reads TGTGCCAGCAGTGAGCGGGGAAACACTGAAGCTTTCTTT. It translates to CASSERGNTEAFF.

The V gene is TRBV27, the J gene TRBJ1-5; TRBD1 matches at 7 bases. Germline CDR1 MNHEY, CDR2 SMNVEV (reference sequence). V was clipped by 3 bases and J by 4 bases; unmatched bases: 12. The CDR3 totals 17 residues. The CDR3 spells CASSLRLGTVNNQPQHF. The CDR3 bases are TGTGCCAGCAGTTTGCGCCTAGGGACAGTAAATAATCAGCCCCAGCATTTT.

The rearrangement links TRBV6-1 to TRBJ1-1, with a tentative D call TRBD1 (6 bases). Germline CDR1 MNHNS, CDR2 SASEGT. The CDR3 is 14 amino acids. The ends were cut back, 4 bases at V and 1 base at J, with 10 bases in the middle. The DNA for the CDR3 is TGTGCCAGCAGTGTAACGACAGGGAACACTGAAGCTTTCTTT. Translating it yields CASSVTTGNTEAFF.

This clone was counted a few times. V is TRBV5-6 and J is TRBJ2-5; possible D gene TRBD2, 5 bases. The CDR3 has 15 residues. Germline V gene data show CDR1 as SGHDT and CDR2 as YYEEEE. The germline V and J ends were trimmed by 4 bases and 2 bases, with 15 bases remaining between them. In DNA form, the CDR3 reads TGTGCCAGCAGCGGAGAGCCGGGAACACAAGAGACCCAGTACTTC. Protein: CASSGEPGTQETQYF.

In this sample, this clone turned up once. The V call is TRBV15, the J call TRBJ1-3, with D unresolved. The V gene's germline CDR1 is LNHNV and CDR2 YYDKDF (reference sequence). V lost 0 bases to trimming and J lost 7 bases, with 13 bases between them. The CDR3 contains 15 residues. The CDR3 nucleotides read TGTGCCACCAGCAGAGATCGCTCTCCCAGGAACACCATATATTTT. This codes for CATSRDRSPRNTIYF.

The chain links TRBV6-5 to TRBJ2-3, with 7 bases matching TRBD2. In germline, CDR1 is MNHEY, CDR2 SVGAGI. This CDR3 has 15 amino acids. The V gene end was trimmed by 2 bases and the J gene end by 6 bases; junction bases not matched to a gene: 8. This CDR3 reads CASSYRTRGPDTQYF. The CDR3 nucleotides read TGTGCCAGCAGTTACCGGACTAGGGGCCCCGATACGCAGTATTTT.

The chain uses TRBV6-5 and TRBJ1-6; TRBD1 might be the D (6 bases). This CDR3 contains 14 residues. V shed 2 bases and J shed 7 bases, with 9 bases lying between them. CDR1 and CDR2 from the germline V gene are MNHEY and SVGAGI. CDR3 in amino acids: CASSYNQGNSPLHF. The CDR3, as DNA: TGTGCCAGCAGTTACAATCAGGGGAATTCACCCCTCCACTTT.

The genes are TRBV9 and TRBJ1-2; D is unclear. This CDR3 has 17 residues. Germline CDR1 is SGDLS and CDR2 is YYNGEE. V lost 0 bases and J lost 8, with 23 bases in between. The CDR3 region has the DNA TGTGCCAGCAGCGTAGAGGACTCTCAGGATAGCGCGCGGGGCTACACCTTC. This sequence encodes CASSVEDSQDSARGYTF.

V and J are TRBV2 and TRBJ2-5; a possible D gene is TRBD2 (5 bases). Per the germline V gene, CDR1 is SNHLY and CDR2 is FYNNEI. V was trimmed by 9 bases and J by 4 bases, leaving 15 bases between them. This CDR3 region has 13 residues. The CDR3 DNA sequence: TGTGCCAGTCTATATCGGGGAAGAGAGACCCAGTACTTC. Its protein is CASLYRGRETQYF.

The chain joins TRBV19 to TRBJ1-1; weak D call: TRBD1 (5 bases). The CDR3 covers 17 residues. In germline, CDR1 is LNHDA, CDR2 SQIVND (reference sequence). The V and J ends lost 5 bases and 3 bases respectively, with 22 bases between them. This CDR3 reads CASSFKRQTRDDTEAFF. The DNA of the CDR3 is TGTGCCAGTAGTTTTAAAAGACAGACCCGAGACGACACTGAAGCTTTCTTT.

The gene calls are TRBV28 and TRBJ2-5, with 8 bases aligning to TRBD1. V shed 10 bases, J shed 4 bases, and the junction held 14 bases outside the gene matches. CDR3 length: 15 amino acids. In germline, CDR1 is MDHEN, CDR2 SYDVKM. CDR3 in amino acids: CAISPPGTGRETQYF. CDR3 nucleotides: TGTGCCATCTCCCCCCCCGGGACAGGTAGAGAGACCCAGTACTTC. Full variable domain (missing parts from reference TRBV28 and TRBJ2-5): DVKVTQSSRYLVKRTGEKVFLECVQDMDHENMFWYRQDPGLGLRLIYFSYDVKMKEKGDIPEGYSVSREKKERFSLILESASTNQTSMYLCAISPPGTGRETQYFGPGTRLLVL.

The rearrangement uses TRBV6-6 and TRBJ2-7, with D perhaps TRBD1 (5 bases). The germline V gene has CDR1 MNHNY and CDR2 SVGAGI (reference sequence). The CDR3 is 16 residues long. V dropped 4 bases and J dropped 3 bases, with 19 bases sitting between them. The CDR3 is CASSFATGVFLYEQYF. For the CDR3, the DNA is TGTGCCAGCAGTTTCGCTACAGGCGTCTTTCTCTACGAGCAGTACTTC.

The CDR3 DNA reads TGTGCTAGTGGTTTACTGATCATGACAGGGAGAACCGGGGAGCTGTTTTTT. Encoded protein: CASGLLIMTGRTGELFF. The chain recombines TRBV12-5 with TRBJ2-2, with 7 bases lining up with TRBD1. The germline V gene encodes CDR1 LGHNT and CDR2 FRNRAP. The CDR3 has 17 residues. The V segment lost 3 bases and the J segment 5 bases; nucleotides outside the gene matches: 12.